This TCR beta chain was observed in a study of cytomegalovirus exposure and HLA in healthy donors. Overall study: The roughly 130 validation repertoires used the same platform as the roughly 670 first-cohort repertoires (as reported by a later analysis). General study points: That first-cohort TCR clusters tended to co-occur in the 100 to 150 validation repertoires was found in a later analysis. Reports indicated that the classifier achieved high specificity and sensitivity in diagnosing cytomegalovirus status.

As regards this clone: Its matching antigen is unknown.

The data were produced by immunoSEQ multiplex PCR, yet TCRdb's version contains in-frame clones alone and is incomplete. Of 57,000 or so clones listed, over 90% were seen once; the top ten hold under 3%. Germline-derived CDR1 and CDR2 are MNHEY and SVGAGI. V dropped 5 bases and J dropped 0 bases, with 11 bases sitting between them. The CDR3 is 15 amino acids. This receptor was identified in a man aged 18 to 35 in good health and CMV-seronegative. Sequenced: PBMCs. V is TRBV6-5 and J is TRBJ1-5; D uncertain. The CDR3: CASSTRSYSNQPQHF. The CDR3 bases are TGTGCCAGCAGTACCCGGAGTTATAGCAATCAGCCCCAGCATTTT.